The next 4 T cell receptor beta chains were all read from a single sample in a study of CD4+ T cells in melanoma. Generated by immunoSEQ multiplex PCR, the TCRdb table keeps only in-frame clones and is missing some. The data hold about 14,000 clones, with around 70% observed a single time. Sequencing was done on a sample of cells from a culture (not recorded whether cultured in vitro). The receptors shown here come from a human donor with melanoma.

The chain has TRBV6-5 and TRBJ1-2; 7 nucleotides align to TRBD1. The CDR3 spans 15 residues. V dropped 5 bases and J dropped 4; count of bases not matched to a gene: 10. CDR1 and CDR2 from the germline V gene are MNHEY and SVGAGI. The DNA for the CDR3 is TGTGCCAGCAGTGGACGACAGGGAGGGAGCTATGGCTACACCTTC. Amino acid sequence: CASSGRQGGSYGYTF.

J is TRBJ1-2 and V is TRBV2; D may be TRBD1 (5 bases). CDR1 is SNHLY and CDR2 is FYNNEI in the germline V gene. The ends were cut back, 5 bases at V and 7 bases at J, with 20 bases in the middle. This CDR3 region has 15 residues. CDR3 DNA: TGTGCCAGCAGTCAAGGGACGTCTGCGATGAGTGGCTACACCTTC. Translated, it gives CASSQGTSAMSGYTF.

V usage is TRBV11-2 and J usage is TRBJ2-3; 8 bases map to TRBD2. The CDR3 is 14 amino acids. Trimming removed 5 bases from V and 3 bases from J; junction bases left unmatched: 4. In germline, CDR1 is SGHAT, CDR2 FQNNGV. CDR3 DNA sequence: TGTGCCAGCAGCCGCGAGCGGGGGACAGATACGCAGTATTTT. Its translation: CASSRERGTDTQYF.

The chain combines TRBV6-1 with TRBJ1-6; TRBD1 agrees at 7 bases. The CDR3 runs 15 residues. Trimming removed 4 bases from V and 4 bases from J; junction bases left unmatched: 4. Germline lookup yields CDR1 MNHNS and CDR2 SASEGT. The CDR3 DNA reads as TGTGCCAGCAGTGCGGGGGACAGATATAATTCACCCCTCCACTTT. It codes for CASSAGDRYNSPLHF.